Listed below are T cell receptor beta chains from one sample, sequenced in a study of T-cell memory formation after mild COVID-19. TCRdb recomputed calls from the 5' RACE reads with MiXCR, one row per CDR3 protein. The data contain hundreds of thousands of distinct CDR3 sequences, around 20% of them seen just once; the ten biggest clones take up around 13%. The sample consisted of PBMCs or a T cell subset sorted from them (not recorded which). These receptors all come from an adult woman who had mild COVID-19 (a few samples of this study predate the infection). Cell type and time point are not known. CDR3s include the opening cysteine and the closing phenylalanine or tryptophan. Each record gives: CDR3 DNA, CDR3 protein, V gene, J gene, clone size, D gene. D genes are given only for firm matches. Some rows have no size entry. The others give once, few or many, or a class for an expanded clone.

CDR3 DNA: TGTGCCAGCAGTCGCCAGGGGGCTAAAGCCAAAAACATTCAGTACTTC; CDR3 protein: CASSRQGAKAKNIQYF; V gene: TRBV12-3/TRBV12-4; J gene: TRBJ2-4; clone size: few; D gene: TRBD1
CDR3 DNA: TGTGCCAGCAGGACCGTGGGAAGGGGGGGTGAAAAACTGTTTTTT; CDR3 protein: CASRTVGRGGEKLFF; V gene: TRBV12-3/TRBV12-4; J gene: TRBJ1-4; clone size: few; D gene: NA
CDR3 DNA: TGTGCCAGCAGCTTATGGGGCGGGCTGGACGGCTACACCTTC; CDR3 protein: CASSLWGGLDGYTF; V gene: TRBV7-3; J gene: TRBJ1-2; clone size: many; D gene: NA
CDR3 DNA: TGTGCCAGCAGCCGAGGTGATACGGGGGCCCAGTACTTC; CDR3 protein: CASSRGDTGAQYF; V gene: TRBV4-2; J gene: TRBJ2-5; clone size: few; D gene: NA
CDR3 DNA: TGTGCCAGCAGCCCCTGGACAGGGGTTTCCGAGCAGTACTTC; CDR3 protein: CASSPWTGVSEQYF; V gene: TRBV7-9; J gene: TRBJ2-7; clone size: NA; D gene: TRBD1
CDR3 DNA: TGTGCCAGCAGGGGCAGAATGTTGACTTTAGGAAACACCATATATTTT; CDR3 protein: CASRGRMLTLGNTIYF; V gene: TRBV12-3/TRBV12-4; J gene: TRBJ1-3; clone size: NA; D gene: NA
CDR3 DNA: TGTGCCAGCCGCCCACCCCCCACACGTGAAAGCTACGAGCAGTACTTC; CDR3 protein: CASRPPPTRESYEQYF; V gene: TRBV7-9; J gene: TRBJ2-7; clone size: many; D gene: NA
CDR3 DNA: TGTGCCACCAGTGAAGCAGGGACGCGGGGCTACACCTTC; CDR3 protein: CATSEAGTRGYTF; V gene: TRBV24-1; J gene: TRBJ1-2; clone size: NA; D gene: NA
CDR3 DNA: TGTGCCAGCAGCCAAGCCCCCCTCGGGGGGACCCATGAGCAGTTCTTC; CDR3 protein: CASSQAPLGGTHEQFF; V gene: TRBV3-1; J gene: TRBJ2-1; clone size: NA; D gene: TRBD2
CDR3 DNA: TGCAGTGCTAGAGTCCCATCAAGACAGGGGAGAAACATTCAGTACTTC; CDR3 protein: CSARVPSRQGRNIQYF; V gene: TRBV20-1; J gene: TRBJ2-4; clone size: NA; D gene: TRBD1
CDR3 DNA: TGCGCCAGCAGCTTGGCCCCGGCGGGGGGCGAGCAGTACTTC; CDR3 protein: CASSLAPAGGEQYF; V gene: TRBV5-1; J gene: TRBJ2-7; clone size: NA; D gene: TRBD2
CDR3 DNA: TGCGCCAGCAGCCAAGGAGCGGGGGTTCGGCCAGATACGCAGTATTTT; CDR3 protein: CASSQGAGVRPDTQYF; V gene: TRBV4-1; J gene: TRBJ2-3; clone size: NA; D gene: TRBD2
CDR3 DNA: TGTGCCAGCAGCCAAAGCCTCGGGGGGCAGTACTTC; CDR3 protein: CASSQSLGGQYF; V gene: TRBV3-1; J gene: TRBJ2-7; clone size: few; D gene: NA
CDR3 DNA: TGTGCCAGCAGTTTATACCCCCGGACTAGCGGGTGCTACTTC; CDR3 protein: CASSLYPRTSGCYF; V gene: TRBV28; J gene: TRBJ2-7; clone size: many; D gene: TRBD2
CDR3 DNA: TGTGCCAGCAGCTTAAAAAGTTCCGGAAACACCATATATTTT; CDR3 protein: CASSLKSSGNTIYF; V gene: TRBV7-2; J gene: TRBJ1-3; clone size: NA; D gene: NA
CDR3 DNA: TGTGCCACCCGGGCCTCGAATGGACTAGCCTGGAGGGAGACCCAGTACTTC; CDR3 protein: CATRASNGLAWRETQYF; V gene: TRBV15; J gene: TRBJ2-5; clone size: NA; D gene: TRBD2
CDR3 DNA: TGCAGTGCCTGGGACAGTGGAGCTTTCTTT; CDR3 protein: CSAWDSGAFF; V gene: TRBV20-1; J gene: TRBJ1-1; clone size: few; D gene: TRBD1
CDR3 DNA: TGCAGTGCTAGAGGAGGATGGGAGACCCAGTACTTC; CDR3 protein: CSARGGWETQYF; V gene: TRBV20-1; J gene: TRBJ2-5; clone size: NA; D gene: NA
CDR3 DNA: TGCAGTGCTCGGACAGGACCCCGGGGACAGCCCCAGCATTTT; CDR3 protein: CSARTGPRGQPQHF; V gene: TRBV20-1; J gene: TRBJ1-5; clone size: NA; D gene: TRBD1
CDR3 DNA: TGTGCCAGCAGCTTGGGTCTCCGAGTACAGGCGAACACTGAAGCTTTCTTT; CDR3 protein: CASSLGLRVQANTEAFF; V gene: TRBV5-4; J gene: TRBJ1-1; clone size: NA; D gene: NA
CDR3 DNA: TGTGCCAGCGGCGAGAACATGGTTAACTATGGCTACACCTTC; CDR3 protein: CASGENMVNYGYTF; V gene: TRBV6-5; J gene: TRBJ1-2; clone size: NA; D gene: NA
CDR3 DNA: TGTGCCAGCAGCTTAGGGGACAGTGAAATCGCTGAAGCTTTCTTT; CDR3 protein: CASSLGDSEIAEAFF; V gene: TRBV7-9; J gene: TRBJ1-1; clone size: few; D gene: TRBD1
CDR3 DNA: TGTGCCACCAGTGATTCCCTGGGCCGGGGGGAAGATACGCAGTATTTT; CDR3 protein: CATSDSLGRGEDTQYF; V gene: TRBV24-1; J gene: TRBJ2-3; clone size: few; D gene: TRBD2
CDR3 DNA: TGTGCCAGCAGTGTCAACCCCCCCTGGCGGGGAAGCTCCTACGAGCAGTACTTC; CDR3 protein: CASSVNPPWRGSSYEQYF; V gene: TRBV6-5; J gene: TRBJ2-7; clone size: NA; D gene: NA
CDR3 DNA: TGTGCCTCAGGGCTAGCGGGGGGAACCGGGGAGCTGTTTTTT; CDR3 protein: CASGLAGGTGELFF; V gene: TRBV27; J gene: TRBJ2-2; clone size: NA; D gene: TRBD2
CDR3 DNA: TGTGCCAGCGCCGGACTAGCGGGAGGGCCTGACACCGGGGAGCTGTTTTTT; CDR3 protein: CASAGLAGGPDTGELFF; V gene: TRBV7-6; J gene: TRBJ2-2; clone size: NA; D gene: TRBD2
CDR3 DNA: TGCGCCAGCAGCCAAGGGGTTGTTGTAAGGGGTACATCCTACGAGCAGTACTTC; CDR3 protein: CASSQGVVVRGTSYEQYF; V gene: TRBV4-1; J gene: TRBJ2-7; clone size: few; D gene: NA
CDR3 DNA: TGTGCCACCAGCTGGGGGACAGGGGGCCGCCGGCGGGACACCGGGGAGCTGTTTTTT; CDR3 protein: CATSWGTGGRRRDTGELFF; V gene: TRBV24-1; J gene: TRBJ2-2; clone size: NA; D gene: TRBD1
CDR3 DNA: TGTGCCAGCACCACGAAATACGAGCAGTACTTC; CDR3 protein: CASTTKYEQYF; V gene: TRBV2; J gene: TRBJ2-7; clone size: few; D gene: NA
CDR3 DNA: TGTGCTGTGGTAGCGGGAGCCCTCAATGAGCAGTTCTTC; CDR3 protein: CAVVAGALNEQFF; V gene: TRBV7-7; J gene: TRBJ2-1; clone size: NA; D gene: TRBD2
CDR3 DNA: TGTGCCAGCAGTTACTCGACTGGGCGGGAGAGTAACAATGAGCAGTTCTTC; CDR3 protein: CASSYSTGRESNNEQFF; V gene: TRBV6-5; J gene: TRBJ2-1; clone size: once; D gene: TRBD2
CDR3 DNA: TGTGCCAGCAGCTTAGTGGCAGGGTGGGGGTTCGATGAGCAGTTCTTC; CDR3 protein: CASSLVAGWGFDEQFF; V gene: TRBV7-2; J gene: TRBJ2-1; clone size: NA; D gene: NA
CDR3 DNA: TGTGCCACCAGTGGGGGGCCATTTCAAGAGACCCAGTACTTC; CDR3 protein: CATSGGPFQETQYF; V gene: TRBV24-1; J gene: TRBJ2-5; clone size: NA; D gene: NA
CDR3 DNA: TGTGCCAGCCGACAGGGGGCCGGGGAGCTGTTTTTT; CDR3 protein: CASRQGAGELFF; V gene: TRBV7-9; J gene: TRBJ2-2; clone size: many; D gene: TRBD1
CDR3 DNA: TGTGCCAGCAGTTGGGGGACAGGGAATCAGCCCCAGCATTTT; CDR3 protein: CASSWGTGNQPQHF; V gene: TRBV5-5; J gene: TRBJ1-5; clone size: few; D gene: TRBD1
CDR3 DNA: TGTGCCACCAGTGCTCAGGGAACGCGCGAGCAGTACTTC; CDR3 protein: CATSAQGTREQYF; V gene: TRBV24-1; J gene: TRBJ2-7; clone size: NA; D gene: NA
CDR3 DNA: TGCGCCAGCAGCCCCTTTGGGAGTCCTAATGAAAAACTGTTTTTT; CDR3 protein: CASSPFGSPNEKLFF; V gene: TRBV5-1; J gene: TRBJ1-4; clone size: once; D gene: NA
CDR3 DNA: TGTGCCAGCAGTGGGGGGCCGACCGGGGAGCTGTTTTTT; CDR3 protein: CASSGGPTGELFF; V gene: TRBV2; J gene: TRBJ2-2; clone size: few; D gene: NA
CDR3 DNA: TGCGCCAGCAGCCCCGGGACCACGACCGGGGAGCTGTTTTTT; CDR3 protein: CASSPGTTTGELFF; V gene: TRBV5-1; J gene: TRBJ2-2; clone size: NA; D gene: NA
CDR3 DNA: TGCAGTGCTAGTGAGGGTAGCACAGATACGCAGTATTTT; CDR3 protein: CSASEGSTDTQYF; V gene: TRBV20-1; J gene: TRBJ2-3; clone size: few; D gene: NA
CDR3 DNA: TGCAGTGCTAGAGAGGCGTCGTCCTCATACAATGAGCAGTTCTTC; CDR3 protein: CSAREASSSYNEQFF; V gene: TRBV20-1; J gene: TRBJ2-1; clone size: NA; D gene: NA
CDR3 DNA: TGTGCCAGCAGTTTATTCCCGGGGGGGAGGTACGAGCAGTACTTC; CDR3 protein: CASSLFPGGRYEQYF; V gene: TRBV27; J gene: TRBJ2-7; clone size: few; D gene: TRBD2
CDR3 DNA: TGTGCCAGCACCAGAGGGGGCCCCGGGGAGCTGTTTTTT; CDR3 protein: CASTRGGPGELFF; V gene: TRBV27; J gene: TRBJ2-2; clone size: NA; D gene: TRBD1
CDR3 DNA: TGTGCCTGGAGTAGGGACGGGACGCGGGCAGGGGAGCAGTACTTC; CDR3 protein: CAWSRDGTRAGEQYF; V gene: TRBV30; J gene: TRBJ2-7; clone size: NA; D gene: NA
CDR3 DNA: TGTGCCAGCAGCTTAGGACAGGGGCGCGGCACAGATACGCAGTATTTT; CDR3 protein: CASSLGQGRGTDTQYF; V gene: TRBV11-2; J gene: TRBJ2-3; clone size: NA; D gene: TRBD1